This is a list of T cell receptor beta chains from one sample in a study of blood T cell repertoires in COVID-19. Generated by immunoSEQ multiplex PCR, the TCRdb table keeps only in-frame clones and is missing some. The sample lists 330,000 or so clones; 88% were seen once. The sequencing sample was made of PBMCs or T cells enriched from blood (not recorded which). All receptors come from a woman aged 25 to 45 who had been exposed to COVID-19. The CDR3 runs from the conserved cysteine through the conserved F or W. A D gene is named only where the DNA matches it firmly. Where a row states a size, it is once, few, many or the class of an expanded clone; other rows omit it.

CDR3nt	CDR3aa	abundance	j_gene	d_gene	v_gene
TGCGCCAGCAGCATTGACAGGGAGAACACTGAAGCTTTCTTT	CASSIDRENTEAFF	NA	TRBJ1-1	TRBD1	TRBV5-1
TGTGCCAGCAGCCGATCTCAGGGAAGCAATCAGCCCCAGCATTTT	CASSRSQGSNQPQHF	NA	TRBJ1-5	NA	TRBV3-1/TRBV3-2
TGTGCCAGCTCACCGGCGACAGGGGGTCACACTGAAGCTTTCTTT	CASSPATGGHTEAFF	NA	TRBJ1-1	TRBD1	TRBV18
TGTGCCAGCTCACCACTGGCGGGAACAACTAATGAAAAACTGTTTTTT	CASSPLAGTTNEKLFF	once	TRBJ1-4	NA	TRBV18
TGTGCCAGCAGTTTACCCGACACAGACTATGGCTACACCTTC	CASSLPDTDYGYTF	NA	TRBJ1-2	NA	TRBV28
TGTGCCAGCAGGCGGGGTTCGGGCTATGGCTACACCTTC	CASRRGSGYGYTF	NA	TRBJ1-2	NA	TRBV9
TGTGCCTCGCGGAGGCAGTCCACGCTCCTCAACACTGAAGCTTTCTTT	CASRRQSTLLNTEAFF	NA	TRBJ1-1	NA	TRBV19
TGCAGTGCTAGTGGGATTGGACAGGAGCTAGGAACAGATACGCAGTATTTT	CSASGIGQELGTDTQYF	NA	TRBJ2-3	TRBD1	TRBV20-1
TGTGCCAGCAGCCTCAGGGGGCGAGGAGATGAAAAACTGTTTTTT	CASSLRGRGDEKLFF	NA	TRBJ1-4	TRBD1	TRBV6-5
TGTGCCAGCAGTTTACAGGGTGACCCCTACAATGAGCAGTTCTTC	CASSLQGDPYNEQFF	NA	TRBJ2-1	NA	TRBV27
TGCAGCGTCGCTGGGACAGGTGCGGTGACAGATACGCAGTATTTT	CSVAGTGAVTDTQYF	NA	TRBJ2-3	TRBD1	TRBV29-1
TGCGCCAGCAGCCCGGGACAGGACCAAGAGACCCAGTACTTC	CASSPGQDQETQYF	once	TRBJ2-5	TRBD1	TRBV10-1
TGTGCCAGTAGTGGACAGGGCGTACCTGAAGCTTTCTTT	CASSGQGVPEAFF	NA	TRBJ1-1	TRBD1	TRBV19
TGTGCCAGCAGCTTTGTAGGACAGGGGGCTGCAAGCACAGATACGCAGTATTTT	CASSFVGQGAASTDTQYF	NA	TRBJ2-3	TRBD1	TRBV11-2
TGTGCCAGCAGCCAGGTATCGGCGGGGTGGTCCTACGAGCAGTACTTC	CASSQVSAGWSYEQYF	NA	TRBJ2-7	NA	TRBV14
TGTGCCAGCAGCTTTGTAGAGGGCTATGGCTACACCTTC	CASSFVEGYGYTF	NA	TRBJ1-2	NA	TRBV11-2
TGTGCCAGCACCCCAGGGTCCAATGAGCAGTTCTTC	CASTPGSNEQFF	once	TRBJ2-1	NA	TRBV3-1/TRBV3-2
TGTGCCACCAGTGAGTCGGGGACTAGCGGGAGGGCCGCCTACAATGAGCAGTTCTTC	CATSESGTSGRAAYNEQFF	NA	TRBJ2-1	TRBD2	TRBV24-1
TGTGCCACCAGTGATTTGAACGATTGGACAGGGAACTACAATGAGCAGTTCTTC	CATSDLNDWTGNYNEQFF	NA	TRBJ2-1	TRBD1	TRBV24-1
TGTGCCAGCTCGCCCGGGACTGGCTCCTACGAGCAGTACTTC	CASSPGTGSYEQYF	NA	TRBJ2-7	NA	TRBV18
TGCGCCAGCAGCCCAAACCAGGGAGGAGATACGCAGTATTTT	CASSPNQGGDTQYF	NA	TRBJ2-3	NA	TRBV5-1
TGTGCCAGCAGTCTCCGACAGGGTCACCCAGATACGCAGTATTTT	CASSLRQGHPDTQYF	NA	TRBJ2-3	TRBD1	TRBV27
TGTGCCAGCAGCAAACTACCGGACACTTACAACTCCTACGAGCAGTACTTC	CASSKLPDTYNSYEQYF	NA	TRBJ2-7	NA	TRBV28
TGTGCCAGCAGTGATTGGACAGCCTACGAGCAGTACTTC	CASSDWTAYEQYF	NA	TRBJ2-7	NA	TRBV2
TGTGCCAGCAGCTTAGTAGTACCGGGACAACTGGCTGGCTACACCTTC	CASSLVVPGQLAGYTF	NA	TRBJ1-2	NA	TRBV11-2
TGTGCCAGCAGCCCTAAACGAACCAAGACTAGCGGGAGCTCTAATGGTTCCTACAATGAGCAGTTCTTC	CASSPKRTKTSGSSNGSYNEQFF	NA	TRBJ2-1	TRBD2	TRBV7-8
TGTGCCAGCTCAGCCCAACCCGGACAGTACTATGGCTACACCTTC	CASSAQPGQYYGYTF	NA	TRBJ1-2	NA	TRBV18
TGTGCCAGTAGTATAGGGCACACAGATACGCAGTATTTT	CASSIGHTDTQYF	NA	TRBJ2-3	NA	TRBV19
TGTGCCAGCTCACCACTCGGGACAGGGATCTATCAGCCCCAGCATTTT	CASSPLGTGIYQPQHF	NA	TRBJ1-5	TRBD1	TRBV18
TGTGCCAGCAGCCCCCCTGGACAGGGCCCTGGCTACACCTTC	CASSPPGQGPGYTF	NA	TRBJ1-2	TRBD1	TRBV11-2
TGTGCCAGCACCCCGGACATTATGAACACTGAAGCTTTCTTT	CASTPDIMNTEAFF	NA	TRBJ1-1	NA	TRBV9
TGTGCCAGCAGCCGCAGCGGGGTGAACACTGAAGCTTTCTTT	CASSRSGVNTEAFF	NA	TRBJ1-1	NA	TRBV14
TGCGCCAGCAGCTTGGGCAGGGGGGAGAGCGAGACCCAGTACTTC	CASSLGRGESETQYF	NA	TRBJ2-5	NA	TRBV5-1
TGCGCCAGCAGCGGTCAGTCCCGATACGAGCAGTACTTC	CASSGQSRYEQYF	NA	TRBJ2-7	NA	TRBV5-1
TGTGCCAGCAGCTTAGGGGCAGGCCCCAATGAGCAGTTCTTC	CASSLGAGPNEQFF	NA	TRBJ2-1	NA	TRBV9
TGCGCCAGCAGTGAAGCGTCTAGCGGGTGGAGGGCGAATGAGCAGTTCTTC	CASSEASSGWRANEQFF	NA	TRBJ2-1	TRBD2	TRBV10-2
TGTGCCAGCGGGACAGGGGTGACCTACAATGAGCAGTTCTTC	CASGTGVTYNEQFF	NA	TRBJ2-1	TRBD1	TRBV6-5
TGCGCCAGCAGCCTCCACAATGAGCAGTTCTTC	CASSLHNEQFF	NA	TRBJ2-1	NA	TRBV5-1
TGTGCCAGCAGCCCAGCGGACAGGTTCTATGGCTACACCTTC	CASSPADRFYGYTF	NA	TRBJ1-2	TRBD1	TRBV3-1/TRBV3-2
TGTGCCAGCAGCGAGCGAGCTAGCACAGATACGCAGTATTTT	CASSERASTDTQYF	NA	TRBJ2-3	NA	TRBV7-2
TGCGCCAGCAGTGAGATCCCGGTGATAGCCTCCAATGAGCAGTTCTTC	CASSEIPVIASNEQFF	NA	TRBJ2-1	NA	TRBV10-1
TGTGCCAGTAGTATAGGCGGGAGGGCCTACAATGAGCAGTTCTTC	CASSIGGRAYNEQFF	few	TRBJ2-1	TRBD2	TRBV19